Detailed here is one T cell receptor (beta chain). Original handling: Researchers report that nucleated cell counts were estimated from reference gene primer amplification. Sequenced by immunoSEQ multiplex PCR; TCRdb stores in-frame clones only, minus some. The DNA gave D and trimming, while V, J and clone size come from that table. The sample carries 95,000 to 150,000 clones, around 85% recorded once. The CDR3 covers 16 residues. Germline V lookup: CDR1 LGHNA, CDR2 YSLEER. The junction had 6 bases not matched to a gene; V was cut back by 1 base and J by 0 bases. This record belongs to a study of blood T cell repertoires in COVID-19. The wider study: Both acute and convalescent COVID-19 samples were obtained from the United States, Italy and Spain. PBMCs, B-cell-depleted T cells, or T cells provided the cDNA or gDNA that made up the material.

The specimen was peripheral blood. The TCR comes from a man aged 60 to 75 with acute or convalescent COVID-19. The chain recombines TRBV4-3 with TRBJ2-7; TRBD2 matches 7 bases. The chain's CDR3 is CASSQVSAGDSYEQYF. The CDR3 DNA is TGCGCCAGCAGCCAAGTTTCTGCGGGAGACTCCTACGAGCAGTACTTC.